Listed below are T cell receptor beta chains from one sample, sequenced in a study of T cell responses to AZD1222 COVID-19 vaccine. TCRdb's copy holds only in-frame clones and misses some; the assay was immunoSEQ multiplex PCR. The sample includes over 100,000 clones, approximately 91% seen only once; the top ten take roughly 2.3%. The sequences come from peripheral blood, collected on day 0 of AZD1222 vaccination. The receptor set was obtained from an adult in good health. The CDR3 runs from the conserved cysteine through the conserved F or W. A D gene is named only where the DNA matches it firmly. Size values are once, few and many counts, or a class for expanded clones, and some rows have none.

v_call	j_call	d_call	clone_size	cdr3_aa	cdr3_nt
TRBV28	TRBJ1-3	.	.	CASSSPGRSGNTIYF	TGTGCCAGCAGTTCCCCCGGACGCTCTGGAAACACCATATATTTT
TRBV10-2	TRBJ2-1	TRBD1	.	CASNPGQGKNNEQFF	TGCGCCAGCAACCCCGGACAGGGGAAAAACAATGAGCAGTTCTTC
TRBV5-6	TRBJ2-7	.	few	CASSLVSRASYEQYF	TGTGCCAGCAGCTTGGTGTCTAGGGCCTCCTACGAGCAGTACTTC
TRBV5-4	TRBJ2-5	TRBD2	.	CASGTSGRETQYF	TGTGCCAGCGGGACTAGCGGGAGGGAGACCCAGTACTTC
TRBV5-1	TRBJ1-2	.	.	CASSPRPTGNYGYTF	TGCGCCAGCAGCCCACGACCGACAGGAAACTATGGCTACACCTTC
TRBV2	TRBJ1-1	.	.	CASSVWGRNTEAFF	TGTGCCAGCAGTGTTTGGGGGAGGAACACTGAAGCTTTCTTT
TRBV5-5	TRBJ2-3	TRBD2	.	CASMEGGRDTQYF	TGTGCCAGCATGGAGGGCGGGAGGGATACGCAGTATTTT
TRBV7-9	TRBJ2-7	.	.	CASSLEGPSEQYF	TGTGCCAGCAGCTTAGAGGGTCCTAGCGAGCAGTACTTC
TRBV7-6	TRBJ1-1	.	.	CASSLNPGDSAFF	TGTGCCAGCAGCTTAAACCCCGGCGATTCTGCTTTCTTT
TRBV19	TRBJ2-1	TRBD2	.	CASSSPPGLAPSYNEQFF	TGTGCCAGTAGTTCACCACCGGGACTAGCGCCCTCCTACAATGAGCAGTTCTTC
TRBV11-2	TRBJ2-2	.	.	CASSLDRVRATGELFF	TGTGCCAGCAGCTTAGATCGGGTCAGGGCCACCGGGGAGCTGTTTTTT
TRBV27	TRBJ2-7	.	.	CASAIVGGEQYF	TGTGCCAGCGCTATAGTGGGGGGCGAGCAGTACTTC
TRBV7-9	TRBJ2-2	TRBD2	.	CASSLTSGSGGELFF	TGTGCCAGCAGCCTGACTAGCGGGAGCGGCGGGGAGCTGTTTTTT
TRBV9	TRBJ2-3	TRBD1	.	CASSARGRTDTQYF	TGTGCCAGCAGCGCCAGGGGGCGCACAGATACGCAGTATTTT
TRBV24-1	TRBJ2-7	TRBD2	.	CATRAKVVAGGEQYF	TGTGCCACGAGGGCTAAGGTGGTAGCGGGTGGGGAGCAGTACTTC
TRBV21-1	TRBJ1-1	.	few	CASSKGRGASRNTEAFF	TGTGCCAGCAGCAAGGGCCGGGGCGCCTCTCGGAACACTGAAGCTTTCTTT
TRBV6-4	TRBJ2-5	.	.	CASSPGVSPTETQYF	TGTGCCAGCAGCCCAGGTGTCAGCCCAACAGAGACCCAGTACTTC
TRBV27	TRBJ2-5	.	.	CASSLSDQETQYF	TGTGCCAGCAGTTTATCGGACCAAGAGACCCAGTACTTC
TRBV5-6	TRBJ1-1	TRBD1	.	CASSRTGVTEAFF	TGTGCCAGCAGCCGCACAGGGGTCACTGAAGCTTTCTTT
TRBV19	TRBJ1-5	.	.	CASTGISSNQPQHF	TGTGCCAGTACAGGGATTAGTAGCAATCAGCCCCAGCATTTT
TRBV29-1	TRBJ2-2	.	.	CSFRGPNTGELFF	TGCAGCTTTCGAGGGCCTAACACCGGGGAGCTGTTTTTT
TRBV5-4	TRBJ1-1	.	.	CASSPNSNTEAFF	TGTGCCAGCAGCCCCAATTCGAACACTGAAGCTTTCTTT
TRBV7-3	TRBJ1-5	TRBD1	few	CASSSSGGRAQHF	TGTGCCAGCAGCTCGTCAGGGGGCCGGGCCCAGCATTTT
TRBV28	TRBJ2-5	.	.	CASIQGFRETQYF	TGTGCCAGCATTCAGGGGTTCCGAGAGACCCAGTACTTC
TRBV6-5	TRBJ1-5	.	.	CASSYSPSNQPQHF	TGTGCCAGCAGTTACTCGCCGTCCAATCAGCCCCAGCATTTT
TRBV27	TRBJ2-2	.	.	CASSPLGQVGGELFF	TGTGCCAGCAGCCCCCTCGGACAAGTTGGCGGGGAGCTGTTTTTT
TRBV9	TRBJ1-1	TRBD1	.	CASSVVPPGQGSQNTEAFF	TGTGCCAGCAGCGTAGTCCCTCCGGGACAGGGGAGTCAAAACACTGAAGCTTTCTTT
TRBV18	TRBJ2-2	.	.	CASSPRTGWNRVDGELFF	TGTGCCAGCTCACCACGCACCGGCTGGAACAGGGTCGACGGGGAGCTGTTTTTT